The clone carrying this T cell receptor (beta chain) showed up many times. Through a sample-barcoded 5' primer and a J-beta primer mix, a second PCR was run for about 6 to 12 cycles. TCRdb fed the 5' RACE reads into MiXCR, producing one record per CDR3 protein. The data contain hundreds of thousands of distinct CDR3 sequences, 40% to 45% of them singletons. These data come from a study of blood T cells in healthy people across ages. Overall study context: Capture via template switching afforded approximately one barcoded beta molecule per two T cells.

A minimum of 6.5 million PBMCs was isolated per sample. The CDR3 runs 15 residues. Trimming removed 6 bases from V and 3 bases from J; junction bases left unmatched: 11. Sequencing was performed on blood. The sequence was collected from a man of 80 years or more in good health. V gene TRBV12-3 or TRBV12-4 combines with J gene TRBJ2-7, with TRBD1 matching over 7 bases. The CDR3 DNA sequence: TGTGCCAGCAGCCCAGACAGGGCGTCTTTCTACGAGCAGTACTTC. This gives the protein CASSPDRASFYEQYF.